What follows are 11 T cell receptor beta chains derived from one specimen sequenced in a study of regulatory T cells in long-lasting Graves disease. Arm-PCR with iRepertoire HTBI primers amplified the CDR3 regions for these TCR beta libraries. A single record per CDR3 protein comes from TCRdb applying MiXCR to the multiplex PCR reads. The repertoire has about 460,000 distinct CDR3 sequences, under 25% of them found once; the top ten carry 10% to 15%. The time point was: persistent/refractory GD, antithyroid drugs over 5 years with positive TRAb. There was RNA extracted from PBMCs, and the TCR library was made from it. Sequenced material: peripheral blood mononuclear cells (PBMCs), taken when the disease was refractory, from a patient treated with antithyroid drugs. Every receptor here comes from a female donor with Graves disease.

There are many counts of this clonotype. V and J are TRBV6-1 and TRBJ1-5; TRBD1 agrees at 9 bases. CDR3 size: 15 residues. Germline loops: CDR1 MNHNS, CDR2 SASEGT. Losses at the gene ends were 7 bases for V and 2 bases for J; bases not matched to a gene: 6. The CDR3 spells CASTRDRDGNQPQHF. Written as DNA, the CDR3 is TGTGCCAGCACCCGGGACAGGGATGGCAATCAGCCCCAGCATTTT.

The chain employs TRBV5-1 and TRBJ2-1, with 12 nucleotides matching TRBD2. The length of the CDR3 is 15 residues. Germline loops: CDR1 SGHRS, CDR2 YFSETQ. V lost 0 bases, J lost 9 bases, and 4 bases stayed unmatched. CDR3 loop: CASSLVLAGGPEQFF. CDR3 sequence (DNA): TGCGCCAGCAGCTTGGTCCTAGCGGGAGGGCCTGAGCAGTTCTTC.

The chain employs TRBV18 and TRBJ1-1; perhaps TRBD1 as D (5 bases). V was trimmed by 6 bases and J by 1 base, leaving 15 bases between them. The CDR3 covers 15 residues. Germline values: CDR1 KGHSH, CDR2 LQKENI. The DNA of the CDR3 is TGTGCCAGCTCTTCGGGCCCGGGGACGAACACTGAAGCTTTCTTT. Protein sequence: CASSSGPGTNTEAFF.

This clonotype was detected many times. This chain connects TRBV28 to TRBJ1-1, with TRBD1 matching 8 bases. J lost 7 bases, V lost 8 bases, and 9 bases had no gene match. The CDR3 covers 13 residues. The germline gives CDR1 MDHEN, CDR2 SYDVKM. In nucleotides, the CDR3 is TGTGCCAGCCTGGACAGGGCCGAGAGTGAAGCTTTCTTT. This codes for CASLDRAESEAFF.

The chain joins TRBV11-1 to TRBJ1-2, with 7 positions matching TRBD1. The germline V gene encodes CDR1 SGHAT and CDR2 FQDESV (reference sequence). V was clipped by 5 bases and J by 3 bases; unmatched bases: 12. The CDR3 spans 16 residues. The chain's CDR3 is CASSGYPGQEDYGYTF. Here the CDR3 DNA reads TGTGCCAGCAGCGGCTACCCCGGACAGGAAGACTATGGCTACACCTTC.

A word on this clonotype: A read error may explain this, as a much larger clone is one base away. The CDR3 sequence: CAISGSESDGPEAFF. The CDR3 coding sequence is TGTGCCATCAGTGGGTCTGAGAGTGATGGGCCTGAAGCTTTCTTT. V is TRBV6-2 or TRBV6-3 and J is TRBJ1-1; D is ambiguous. Germline CDR1 MNHEY, CDR2 SVGEGT. This CDR3 is 15 amino acids long.

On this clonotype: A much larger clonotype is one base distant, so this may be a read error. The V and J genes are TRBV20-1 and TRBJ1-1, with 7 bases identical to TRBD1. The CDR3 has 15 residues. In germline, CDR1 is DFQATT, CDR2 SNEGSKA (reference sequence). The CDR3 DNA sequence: TGCAGTGCCCTGAGACGACTACAGGGGCAAAATGAAGCTTCCTTT. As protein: CSALRRLQGQNEASF.

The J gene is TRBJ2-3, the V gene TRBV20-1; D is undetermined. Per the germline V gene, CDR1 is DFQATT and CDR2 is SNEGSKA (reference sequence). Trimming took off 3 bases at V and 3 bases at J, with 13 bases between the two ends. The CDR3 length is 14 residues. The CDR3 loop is CSASQGLRTDTQYF. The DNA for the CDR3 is TGCAGTGCTAGTCAAGGGTTAAGGACAGATACGCAGTATTTT.

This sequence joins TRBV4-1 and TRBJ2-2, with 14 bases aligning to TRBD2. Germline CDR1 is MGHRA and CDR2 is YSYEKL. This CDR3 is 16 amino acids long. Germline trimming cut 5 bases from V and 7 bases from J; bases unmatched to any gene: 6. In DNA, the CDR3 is TGCGCCAGCAGCGGACTAGCGGGGGGACTCGGCGGGGAGCTGTTTTTT. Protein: CASSGLAGGLGGELFF.

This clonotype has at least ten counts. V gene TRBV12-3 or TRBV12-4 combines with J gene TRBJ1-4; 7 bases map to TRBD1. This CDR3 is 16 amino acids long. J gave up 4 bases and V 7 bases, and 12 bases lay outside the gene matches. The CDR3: CASKLGGYRGNEKLFF. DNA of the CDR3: TGTGCCAGCAAGCTCGGTGGTTACAGGGGTAATGAAAAACTGTTTTTT.

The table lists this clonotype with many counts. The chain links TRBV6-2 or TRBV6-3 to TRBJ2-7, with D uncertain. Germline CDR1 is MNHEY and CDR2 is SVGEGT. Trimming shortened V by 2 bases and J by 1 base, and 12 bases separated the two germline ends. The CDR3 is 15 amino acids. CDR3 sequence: CASSYDTDGSYEQYF. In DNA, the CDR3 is TGTGCCAGCAGTTACGACACCGACGGATCCTACGAGCAGTACTTC.